This entry features one T cell receptor beta chain sequence. Its antigen remains unidentified. The length of the CDR3 is 14 residues. Looked up from germline, CDR1 is SNHLY and CDR2 is FYNNEI. From its re-call of the 5' RACE reads, TCRdb lists each CDR3 protein once, without DNA. The sample includes some 460,000 distinct CDR3 sequences. The data derive from a study of T cells expressing NK-cell markers. Overall study results and limits: Each of a handful of donors carried dominant NKG2C+ clonotypes accounting for roughly 1.0-7.0% of CD8+ T cells.

The sample taken for sequencing was blood T cells: a sorted CD56 or NKG2C T cell subset, CD4+ or CD8+ T cells, or bulk PBMC T cells (not recorded which). The chain uses TRBV2 and TRBJ2-3; TCRdb's assignment of TRBD1 cannot be checked, as there is no DNA. The TCR was taken from a woman aged 50 to 65 in good health. The CDR3 sequence: CASSGIGGTDTQYF.